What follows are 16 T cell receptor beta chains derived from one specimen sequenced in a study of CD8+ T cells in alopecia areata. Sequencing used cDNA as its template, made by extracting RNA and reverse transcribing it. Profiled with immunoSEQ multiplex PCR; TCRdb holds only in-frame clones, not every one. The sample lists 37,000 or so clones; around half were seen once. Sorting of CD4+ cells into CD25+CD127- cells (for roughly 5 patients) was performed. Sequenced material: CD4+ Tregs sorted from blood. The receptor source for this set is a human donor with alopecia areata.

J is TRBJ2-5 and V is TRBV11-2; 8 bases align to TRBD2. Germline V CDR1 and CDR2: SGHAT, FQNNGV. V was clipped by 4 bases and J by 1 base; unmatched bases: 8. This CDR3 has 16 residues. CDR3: CASSSVPSGFQETQYF. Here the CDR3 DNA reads TGTGCCAGCAGCTCCGTCCCTAGCGGGTTCCAAGAGACCCAGTACTTC. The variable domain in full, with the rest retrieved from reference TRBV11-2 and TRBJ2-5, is EAGVAQSPRYKIIEKRQSVAFWCNPISGHATLYWYQQILGQGPKLLIQFQNNGVVDDSQLPKDRFSAERLKGVDSTLKIQPAKLEDSAVYLCASSSVPSGFQETQYFGPGTRLLVL.

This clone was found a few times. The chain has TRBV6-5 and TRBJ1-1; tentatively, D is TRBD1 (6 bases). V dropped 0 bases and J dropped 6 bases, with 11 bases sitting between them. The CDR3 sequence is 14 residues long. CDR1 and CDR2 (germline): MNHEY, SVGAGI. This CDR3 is CASSYSMGAAEAFF. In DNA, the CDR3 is TGTGCCAGCAGTTACTCGATGGGGGCAGCTGAAGCTTTCTTT.

The CDR3 spells CASSPPARPQYF. The CDR3 bases are TGTGCCAGCTCACCCCCGGCCAGACCGCAGTATTTT. The chain has TRBV18 and TRBJ2-3; D is unclear. CDR1 and CDR2 (germline): KGHSH, LQKENI. CDR3 size: 12 residues. V shed 3 bases and J shed 10 bases, with 11 bases lying between them. The full variable domain, rest sourced from reference TRBV18 and TRBJ2-3, is NAGVMQNPRHLVRRRGQEARLRCSPMKGHSHVYWYRQLPEEGLKFMVYLQKENIIDESGMPKERFSAEFPKEGPSILRIQQVVRGDSAAYFCASSPPARPQYFGPGTRLTVL.

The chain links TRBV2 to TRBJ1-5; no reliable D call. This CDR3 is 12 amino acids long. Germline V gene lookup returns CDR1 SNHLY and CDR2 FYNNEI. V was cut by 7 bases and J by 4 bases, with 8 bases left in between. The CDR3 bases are TGTGCCAGCAATCGGGGAAATCAGCCCCAGCATTTT. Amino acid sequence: CASNRGNQPQHF.

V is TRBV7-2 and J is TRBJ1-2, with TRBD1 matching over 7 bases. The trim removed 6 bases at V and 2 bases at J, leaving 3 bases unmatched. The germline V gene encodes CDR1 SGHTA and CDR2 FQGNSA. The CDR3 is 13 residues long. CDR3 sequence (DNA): TGTGCCAGCAGTATACAGGGGAACTATGGCTACACCTTC. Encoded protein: CASSIQGNYGYTF.

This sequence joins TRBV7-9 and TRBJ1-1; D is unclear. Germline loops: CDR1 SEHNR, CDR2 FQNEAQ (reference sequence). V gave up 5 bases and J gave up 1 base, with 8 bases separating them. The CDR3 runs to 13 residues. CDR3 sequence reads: CASSRNTNTEAFF. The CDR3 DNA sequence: TGTGCCAGCAGCCGCAACACGAACACTGAAGCTTTCTTT.

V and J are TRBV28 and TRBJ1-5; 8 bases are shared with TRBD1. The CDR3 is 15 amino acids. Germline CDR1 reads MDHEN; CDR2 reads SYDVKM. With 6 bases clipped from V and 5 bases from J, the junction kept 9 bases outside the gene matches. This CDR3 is CASRVSDRVYQPQHF. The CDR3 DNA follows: TGTGCCAGCAGAGTTTCGGACAGGGTATATCAGCCCCAGCATTTT.

As DNA, the CDR3 is TGTGCCAGCAGAGCGGACAGGGTTCCGAACACTGAAGCTTTCTTT. Protein product: CASRADRVPNTEAFF. The gene calls are TRBV7-2 and TRBJ1-1, with TRBD1 matching over 8 bases. V dropped 6 bases and J dropped 1; count of bases not matched to a gene: 7. From germline, CDR1 is SGHTA and CDR2 FQGNSA. The CDR3 consists of 15 residues.

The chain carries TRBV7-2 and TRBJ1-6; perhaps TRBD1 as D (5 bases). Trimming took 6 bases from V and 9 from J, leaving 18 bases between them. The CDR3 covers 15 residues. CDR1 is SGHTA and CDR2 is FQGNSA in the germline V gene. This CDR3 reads CASRLTPQGGSPLHF. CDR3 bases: TGTGCCAGCAGACTCACCCCCCAGGGTGGTTCACCCCTCCACTTT.

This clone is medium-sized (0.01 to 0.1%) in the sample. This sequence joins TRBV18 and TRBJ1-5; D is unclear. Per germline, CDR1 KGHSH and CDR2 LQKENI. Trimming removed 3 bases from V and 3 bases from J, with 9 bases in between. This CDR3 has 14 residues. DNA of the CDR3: TGTGCCAGCTCACCGACGGCCTTCAATCAGCCCCAGCATTTT. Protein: CASSPTAFNQPQHF.

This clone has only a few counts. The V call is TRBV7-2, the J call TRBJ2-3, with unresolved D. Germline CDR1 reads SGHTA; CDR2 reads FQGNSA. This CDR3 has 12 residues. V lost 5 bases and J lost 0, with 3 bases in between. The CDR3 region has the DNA TGTGCCAGCAGCCCAAGCACAGATACGCAGTATTTT. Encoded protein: CASSPSTDTQYF.

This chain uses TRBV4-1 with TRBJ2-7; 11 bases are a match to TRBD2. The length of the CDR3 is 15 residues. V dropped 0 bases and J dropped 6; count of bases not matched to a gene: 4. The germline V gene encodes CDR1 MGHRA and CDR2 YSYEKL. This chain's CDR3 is CASSQEFSGRAEQYF. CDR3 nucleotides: TGCGCCAGCAGCCAAGAATTTAGCGGGAGGGCCGAGCAGTACTTC.

CDR3 DNA: TGCGCCAGCAGCTTCGGCAGGGGGCAGGAGACCCAGTACTTC. Translation gives CASSFGRGQETQYF. The V and J genes are TRBV5-1 and TRBJ2-5, with 8 bases that match TRBD1. The CDR3 runs 14 residues. V lost 2 bases, J lost 5 bases, and 5 bases stayed unmatched. CDR1 is SGHRS, CDR2 YFSETQ, per germline.

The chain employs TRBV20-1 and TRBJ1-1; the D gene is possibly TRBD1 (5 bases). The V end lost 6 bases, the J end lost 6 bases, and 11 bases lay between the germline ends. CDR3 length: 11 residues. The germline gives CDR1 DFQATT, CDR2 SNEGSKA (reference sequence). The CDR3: CSAQGGPEAFF. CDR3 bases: TGCAGTGCGCAGGGTGGCCCTGAAGCTTTCTTT.

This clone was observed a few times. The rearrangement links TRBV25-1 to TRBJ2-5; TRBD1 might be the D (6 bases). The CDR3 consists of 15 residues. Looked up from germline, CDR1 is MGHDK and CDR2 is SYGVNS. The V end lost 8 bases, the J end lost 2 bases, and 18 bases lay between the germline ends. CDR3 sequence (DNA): TGTGCCAGCTCGACGTGGACAGACGAACAAGAGACCCAGTACTTC. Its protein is CASSTWTDEQETQYF.

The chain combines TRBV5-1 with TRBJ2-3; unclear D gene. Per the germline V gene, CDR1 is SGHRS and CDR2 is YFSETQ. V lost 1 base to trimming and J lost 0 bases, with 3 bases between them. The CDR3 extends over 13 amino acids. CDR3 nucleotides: TGCGCCAGCAGCTTGCCCAGCACAGATACGCAGTATTTT. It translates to CASSLPSTDTQYF.